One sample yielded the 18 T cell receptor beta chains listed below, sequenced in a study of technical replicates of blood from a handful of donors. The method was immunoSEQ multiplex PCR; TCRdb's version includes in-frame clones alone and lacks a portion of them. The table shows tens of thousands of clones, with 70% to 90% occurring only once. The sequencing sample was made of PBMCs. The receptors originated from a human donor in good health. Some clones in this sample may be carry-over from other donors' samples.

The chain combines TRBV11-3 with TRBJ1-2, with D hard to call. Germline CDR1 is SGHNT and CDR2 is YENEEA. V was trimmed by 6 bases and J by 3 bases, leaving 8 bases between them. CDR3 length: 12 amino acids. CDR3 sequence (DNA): TGTGCCAGCAGACCCGGTCACTATGGCTACACCTTC. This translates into CASRPGHYGYTF.

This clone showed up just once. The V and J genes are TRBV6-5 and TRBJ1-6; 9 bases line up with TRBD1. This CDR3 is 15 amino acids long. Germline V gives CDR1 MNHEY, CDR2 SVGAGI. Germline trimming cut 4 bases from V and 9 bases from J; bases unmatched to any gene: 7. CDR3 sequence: CASSSSDRGGSPLHF. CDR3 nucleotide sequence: TGTGCCAGCAGTTCCTCGGACAGGGGAGGTTCACCCCTCCACTTT.

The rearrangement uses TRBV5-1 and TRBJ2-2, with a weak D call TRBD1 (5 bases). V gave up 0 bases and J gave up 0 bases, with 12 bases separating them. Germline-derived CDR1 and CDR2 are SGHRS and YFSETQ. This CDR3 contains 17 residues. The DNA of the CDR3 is TGCGCCAGCAGCTTGGCCCCAGGGCTATCGAACACCGGGGAGCTGTTTTTT. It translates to CASSLAPGLSNTGELFF.

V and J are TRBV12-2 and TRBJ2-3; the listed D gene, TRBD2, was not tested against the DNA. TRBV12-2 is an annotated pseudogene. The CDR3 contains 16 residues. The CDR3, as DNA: TGTGCAAGTCGTTCAAGACTAGCGGGGGGCACAGATACGCAGTATTTT. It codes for CASRSRLAGGTDTQYF.

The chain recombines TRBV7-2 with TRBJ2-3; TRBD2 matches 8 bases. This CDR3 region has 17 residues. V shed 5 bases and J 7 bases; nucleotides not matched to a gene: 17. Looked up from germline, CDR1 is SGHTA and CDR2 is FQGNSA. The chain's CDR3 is CASSPQSTSVGSNTQYF. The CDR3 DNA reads TGTGCCAGCAGCCCCCAGTCGACTAGCGTGGGGTCAAATACGCAGTATTTT.

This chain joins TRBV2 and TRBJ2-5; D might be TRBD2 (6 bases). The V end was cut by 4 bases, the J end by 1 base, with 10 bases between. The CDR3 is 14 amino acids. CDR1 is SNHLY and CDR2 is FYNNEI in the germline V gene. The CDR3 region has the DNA TGTGCCAGCAGTGGGGGGACTCGCCAAGAGACCCAGTACTTC. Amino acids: CASSGGTRQETQYF. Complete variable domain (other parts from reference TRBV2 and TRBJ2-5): EPEVTQTPSHQVTQMGQEVILRCVPISNHLYFYWYRQILGQKVEFLVSFYNNEISEKSEIFDDQFSVERPDGSNFTLKIRSTKLEDSAMYFCASSGGTRQETQYFGPGTRLLVL.

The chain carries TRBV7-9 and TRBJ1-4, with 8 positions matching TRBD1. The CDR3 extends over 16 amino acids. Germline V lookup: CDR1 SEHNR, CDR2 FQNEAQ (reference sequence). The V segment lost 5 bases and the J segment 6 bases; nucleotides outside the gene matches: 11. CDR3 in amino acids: CASSRSTGGKHEKLFF. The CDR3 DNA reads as TGTGCCAGCAGCCGAAGTACAGGGGGGAAGCATGAAAAACTGTTTTTT.

The CDR3, as DNA: TGTGCCAGCAGCCCTCGGGGACTAGCGGGGGGGCGGAGGCTCGAGCAGTTCTTC. This gives the protein CASSPRGLAGGRRLEQFF. The chain couples TRBV27 to TRBJ2-1, with TRBD2 identical over 16 bases. Germline CDR1 reads MNHEY; CDR2 reads SMNVEV (reference sequence). The J segment lost 10 bases and the V segment lost 6 bases, leaving 15 bases of the junction unmatched. CDR3 length: 18 residues.

CDR3 bases: TGCGCCAGCGCGGGGGGTGAGGGTCTTGAGCAGTTCTTC. Amino acids: CASAGGEGLEQFF. The gene calls are TRBV5-1 and TRBJ2-1, with 8 positions matching TRBD2. With 7 bases clipped from V and 9 bases from J, the junction kept 9 bases outside the gene matches. CDR1 is SGHRS, CDR2 YFSETQ, per germline. This CDR3 region has 13 residues.

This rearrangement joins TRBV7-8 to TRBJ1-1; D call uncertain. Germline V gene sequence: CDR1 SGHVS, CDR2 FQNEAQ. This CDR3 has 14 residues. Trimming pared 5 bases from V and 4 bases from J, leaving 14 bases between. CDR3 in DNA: TGTGCCAGCAGCCTAGGCACGGGGTTCACTGAAGCTTTCTTT. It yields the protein CASSLGTGFTEAFF.

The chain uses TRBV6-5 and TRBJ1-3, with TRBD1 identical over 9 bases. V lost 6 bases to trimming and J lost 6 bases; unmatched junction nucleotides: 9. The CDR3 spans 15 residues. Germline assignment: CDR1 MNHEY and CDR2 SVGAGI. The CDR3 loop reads CASRPPGQGENTIYF. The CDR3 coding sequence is TGTGCCAGCAGGCCTCCGGGACAGGGTGAAAACACCATATATTTT.

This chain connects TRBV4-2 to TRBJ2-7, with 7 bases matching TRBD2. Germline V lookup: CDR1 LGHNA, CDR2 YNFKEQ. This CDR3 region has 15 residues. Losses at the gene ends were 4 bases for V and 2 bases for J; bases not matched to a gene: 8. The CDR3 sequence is CASSPPGRETYEQYF. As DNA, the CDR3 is TGTGCCAGCAGCCCCCCGGGGAGGGAGACCTACGAGCAGTACTTC.

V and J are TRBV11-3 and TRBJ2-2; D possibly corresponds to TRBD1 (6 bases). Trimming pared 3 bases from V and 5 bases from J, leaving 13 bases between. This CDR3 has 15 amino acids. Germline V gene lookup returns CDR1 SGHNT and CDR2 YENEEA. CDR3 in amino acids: CASSFGVGATGELFF. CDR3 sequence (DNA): TGTGCCAGCAGCTTTGGGGTGGGGGCTACCGGGGAGCTGTTTTTT.

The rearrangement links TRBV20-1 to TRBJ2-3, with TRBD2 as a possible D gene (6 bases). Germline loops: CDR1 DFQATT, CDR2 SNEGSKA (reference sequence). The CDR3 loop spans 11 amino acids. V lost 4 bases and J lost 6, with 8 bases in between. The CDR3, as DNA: TGCAGTGCTACTCGGGAGGATACGCAGTATTTT. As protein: CSATREDTQYF.

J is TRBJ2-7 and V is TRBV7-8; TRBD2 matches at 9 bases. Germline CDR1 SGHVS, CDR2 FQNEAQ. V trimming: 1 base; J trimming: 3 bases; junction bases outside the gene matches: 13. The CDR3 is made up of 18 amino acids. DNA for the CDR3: TGTGCCAGCAGCTTAGTCGGCGAAACCGGGACTAGCTACTACGAGCAGTACTTC. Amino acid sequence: CASSLVGETGTSYYEQYF.

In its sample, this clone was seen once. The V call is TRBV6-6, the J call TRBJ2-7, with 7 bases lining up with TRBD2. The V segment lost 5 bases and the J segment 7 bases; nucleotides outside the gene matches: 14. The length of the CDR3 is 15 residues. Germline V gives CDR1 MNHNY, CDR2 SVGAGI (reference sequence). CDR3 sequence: CASSPAGGGPGEQYF. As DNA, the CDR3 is TGTGCCAGCAGTCCCGCCGGGGGAGGGCCAGGGGAGCAGTACTTC.

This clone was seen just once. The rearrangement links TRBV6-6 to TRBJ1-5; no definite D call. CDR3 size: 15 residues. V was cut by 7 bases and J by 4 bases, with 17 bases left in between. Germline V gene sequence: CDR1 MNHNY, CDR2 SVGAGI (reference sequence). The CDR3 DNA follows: TGTGCCAGCACCCAGTCGGAGGGCGGGAATCAGCCCCAGCATTTT. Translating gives CASTQSEGGNQPQHF.

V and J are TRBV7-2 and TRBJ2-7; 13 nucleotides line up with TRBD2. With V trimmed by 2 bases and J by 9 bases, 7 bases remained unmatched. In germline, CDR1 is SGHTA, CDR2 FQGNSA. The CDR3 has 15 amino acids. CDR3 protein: CASSLSGLAGSGQYF. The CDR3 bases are TGTGCCAGCAGCTTATCGGGACTAGCGGGGTCCGGGCAGTACTTC.